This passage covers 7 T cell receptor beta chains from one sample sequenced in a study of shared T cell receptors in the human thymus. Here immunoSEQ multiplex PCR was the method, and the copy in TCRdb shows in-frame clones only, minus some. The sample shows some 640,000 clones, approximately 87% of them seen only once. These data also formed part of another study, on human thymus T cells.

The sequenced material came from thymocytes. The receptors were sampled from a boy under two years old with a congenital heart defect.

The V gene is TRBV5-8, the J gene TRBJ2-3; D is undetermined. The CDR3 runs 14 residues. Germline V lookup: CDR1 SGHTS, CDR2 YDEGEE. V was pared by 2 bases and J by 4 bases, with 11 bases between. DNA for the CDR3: TGTGCCAGCAGCTTTGGCGACTTACCAGATACGCAGTATTTT. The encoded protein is CASSFGDLPDTQYF. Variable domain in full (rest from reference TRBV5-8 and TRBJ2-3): EAGVTQSPTHLIKTRGQQATLRCSPISGHTSVYWYQQALGLGLQFLLWYDEGEERNRGNFPPRFSGRQFPNYSSELNVNALELEDSALYLCASSFGDLPDTQYFGPGTRLTVL.

CDR3 amino acids: CASSLGTLSYTF. The CDR3 DNA is TGTGCCAGCAGCTTGGGGACACTCAGCTACACCTTC. The rearrangement uses TRBV5-5 and TRBJ1-2; TRBD1 is a possible D gene (5 bases). The CDR3 sequence is 12 residues long. The germline V gene has CDR1 SGHKS and CDR2 YYEKEE (reference sequence). Trimming shortened V by 0 bases and J by 9 bases, and 9 bases separated the two germline ends.

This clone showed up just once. The CDR3 sequence is CASYVRRGLSSGNTIYF. CDR3 DNA: TGTGCCAGCTACGTAAGGCGGGGACTAAGCTCTGGAAACACCATATATTTT. V usage is TRBV7-2 and J usage is TRBJ1-3; perhaps TRBD1 as D (5 bases). Between the trimmed V and J ends, which lost 8 bases and 0 bases, there was a span of 20 bases. Germline V gene lookup returns CDR1 SGHTA and CDR2 FQGNSA. The CDR3 totals 17 residues.

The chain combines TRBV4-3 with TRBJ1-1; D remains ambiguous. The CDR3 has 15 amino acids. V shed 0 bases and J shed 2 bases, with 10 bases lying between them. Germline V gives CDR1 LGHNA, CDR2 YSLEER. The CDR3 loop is CASSQDDERNTEAFF. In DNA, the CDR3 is TGCGCCAGCAGCCAAGACGATGAGAGAAACACTGAAGCTTTCTTT.

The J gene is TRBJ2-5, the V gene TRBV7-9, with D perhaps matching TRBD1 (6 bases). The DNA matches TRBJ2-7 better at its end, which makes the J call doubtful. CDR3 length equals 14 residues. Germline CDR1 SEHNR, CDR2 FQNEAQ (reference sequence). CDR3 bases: TGTGCCAGCAGCAATGAGGGGGAGTCCTACGAGCAGTACTTC. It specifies CASSNEGESYEQYF.

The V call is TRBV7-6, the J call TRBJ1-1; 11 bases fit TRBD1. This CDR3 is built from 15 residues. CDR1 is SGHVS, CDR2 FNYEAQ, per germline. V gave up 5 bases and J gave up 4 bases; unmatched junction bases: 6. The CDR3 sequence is CASSPPGTGGTEAFF. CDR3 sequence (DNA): TGTGCCAGCAGCCCCCCCGGGACAGGGGGCACTGAAGCTTTCTTT.

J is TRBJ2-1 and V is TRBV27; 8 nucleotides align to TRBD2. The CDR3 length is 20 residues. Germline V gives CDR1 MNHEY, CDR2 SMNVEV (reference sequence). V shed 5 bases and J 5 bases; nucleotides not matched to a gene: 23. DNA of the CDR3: TGTGCCAGCAGTCTCAGTTCCCGAAAAGCGGGGGACCTGGAGAACAATGAGCAGTTCTTC. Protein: CASSLSSRKAGDLENNEQFF.